Below are 10 T cell receptor beta chains sequenced from a single sample in a study of glioma-infiltrating T cells. TCR alpha and beta CDR3 regions were amplified from RNA using iRepertoire nested multiplex PCR. Each CDR3 protein gets one entry after TCRdb re-called the multiplex PCR reads with MiXCR. The sample has some 93,000 distinct CDR3 sequences; 35% to 50% are singletons. Specimen: glioma tissue, nonneoplastic brain tissue, or PBMCs (not recorded which). All receptors derive from a human donor with low-grade glioma or glioblastoma, undergoing nonglioma brain surgery, or in good health (not recorded which).

Comments on this clonotype: A much larger clone differs from this one at a single base, so this may be a read error. J is TRBJ2-7 and V is TRBV7-9; the match to TRBD2 covers 13 bases. Germline CDR1 SEHNR, CDR2 FQNEAQ (reference sequence). Trimming removed 8 bases from V and 7 bases from J; junction bases left unmatched: 11. CDR3 length: 15 amino acids. This CDR3 is CASGTGTSGTGEQYF. The CDR3 bases are TGTGCCAGCGGTACCGGGACTAGCGGGACGGGGGAGCAGTACTTC.

The table lists this clonotype with many counts. The rearrangement joins TRBV3-1 to TRBJ2-1; 8 bases line up with TRBD1. This CDR3 region has 14 residues. The germline V gene has CDR1 LGHDT and CDR2 YNNKEL (reference sequence). Trimming took 3 bases from V and 7 from J; bases not matched to a gene: 5. The CDR3 region has the DNA TGTGCCAGCAGCCATAGACAGGGGAGGAATGAGCAGTTCTTC. Residues: CASSHRQGRNEQFF.

Ten or more counts support this clonotype. Here the CDR3 DNA reads TGTGCCAGCAGTTTGCCAGTTTTGAACACTGAAGCTTTCTTT. This gives the protein CASSLPVLNTEAFF. The chain couples TRBV28 to TRBJ1-1; D not certain. The CDR3 is 14 residues long. V was pared by 3 bases and J by 0 bases, with 8 bases between. The germline CDR1 and CDR2 sequences are MDHEN and SYDVKM. Combining the CDR3 with reference TRBV28 and TRBJ1-1 gives the whole variable domain DVKVTQSSRYLVKRTGEKVFLECVQDMDHENMFWYRQDPGLGLRLIYFSYDVKMKEKGDIPEGYSVSREKKERFSLILESASTNQTSMYLCASSLPVLNTEAFFGQGTRLTVV.

The chain is built from TRBV28 and TRBJ1-5; a possible D gene is TRBD1 (5 bases). V was pared by 6 bases and J by 1 base, with 10 bases between. The CDR3 consists of 14 residues. Germline loops: CDR1 MDHEN, CDR2 SYDVKM. The CDR3 spells CASSVGGSNQPQHF. CDR3 in DNA: TGTGCCAGCAGCGTCGGGGGGAGCAATCAGCCCCAGCATTTT.

In the case of this clonotype: One end of the junction does not line up with germline, which may come from a read error. J is TRBJ2-1 and V is TRBV27, with 13 nucleotides matching TRBD2. CDR1 is MNHEY and CDR2 is SMNVEV in the germline V gene (reference sequence). The length of the CDR3 is 15 residues. CDR3 DNA: TGTGCCAGCAGTGTTGGGACTAGCGGGATTCAAGAGCAGATCTTC. Translation: CASSVGTSGIQEQIF.

The table lists this clonotype with many counts. J is TRBJ2-7 and V is TRBV6-1; TRBD2 is a possible D gene (5 bases). The CDR3 loop spans 13 amino acids. The germline V and J ends were trimmed by 8 bases and 1 base, with 12 bases remaining between them. Germline loops: CDR1 MNHNS, CDR2 SASEGT. The CDR3 is CASGETRSYEQYF. CDR3 DNA sequence: TGTGCCAGCGGGGAGACTCGATCCTACGAGCAGTACTTC.

A note on this clonotype: A junction boundary mismatches the germline segment, possibly from a read error. The genes are TRBV6-6 and TRBJ2-1; TRBD2 agrees at 10 bases. This CDR3 is built from 13 residues. Germline CDR1 reads MNHNY; CDR2 reads SVGAGI (reference sequence). DNA for the CDR3: TGTGCCAGTCAGCGGGAGGGCCGGGATGAGAAGTCCTTC. Translating it yields CASQREGRDEKSF.

This clonotype was counted ten times or more. The gene calls are TRBV28 and TRBJ2-6; perhaps TRBD2 as D (6 bases). The CDR3 sequence is 15 residues long. Trimming removed 6 bases from V and 4 bases from J, with 13 bases in between. Germline V CDR1 and CDR2: MDHEN, SYDVKM. This CDR3 is CASSPAGYGANVLTF. In DNA, the CDR3 is TGTGCCAGCAGCCCCGCGGGGTACGGGGCCAACGTCCTGACTTTC.

This clonotype was detected many times. The rearrangement joins TRBV7-8 to TRBJ2-5; the D gene is possibly TRBD2 (5 bases). The V gene lost 3 bases and the J gene lost 5 bases, with 10 bases spanning the gap. This CDR3 contains 13 residues. CDR1 is SGHVS, CDR2 FQNEAQ, per germline. The CDR3 loop reads CASSFFGGETQYF. Here the CDR3 DNA reads TGTGCCAGCAGCTTCTTTGGCGGGGAGACCCAGTACTTC. The full variable domain, with the rest looked up from reference TRBV7-8 and TRBJ2-5, is GAGVSQSPRYKVAKRGQDVALRCDPISGHVSLFWYQQALGQGPEFLTYFQNEAQLDKSGLPSDRFFAERPEGSVSTLKIQRTQQEDSAVYLCASSFFGGETQYFGPGTRLLVL.

V and J are TRBV3-1 and TRBJ1-1, with TRBD1 as a possible D gene (5 bases). The germline CDR1 and CDR2 sequences are LGHDT and YNNKEL (reference sequence). This CDR3 is 15 amino acids long. V lost 5 bases and J lost 0, with 13 bases in between. CDR3 in amino acids: CASSDRDAMNTEAFF. In DNA, the CDR3 is TGTGCCAGCAGCGACCGGGACGCCATGAACACTGAAGCTTTCTTT. The full variable domain, rest sourced from reference TRBV3-1 and TRBJ1-1, is DTAVSQTPKYLVTQMGNDKSIKCEQNLGHDTMYWYKQDSKKFLKIMFSYNNKELIINETVPNRFSPKSPDKAHLNLHINSLELGDSAVYFCASSDRDAMNTEAFFGQGTRLTVV.